These T cell receptor beta chains were read from a single sample in a study of response to subunit inactivated influenza vaccine. TCRdb itself ran the RT-PCR reads through MiXCR, one entry per CDR3 protein. The data show roughly 780,000 distinct CDR3 sequences, with less than 20% seen just once and roughly a tenth held by the top ten. The sequencing here drew on PBMCs from blood, taken around 5 days after vaccination. The receptors were gathered from a man in his fifties who received an inactivated influenza vaccine. CDR3s include the opening cysteine and the closing phenylalanine or tryptophan. The D gene is left open where the match is weak. Only some rows state a clone size, as once, few, many or a class for expanded clones.

D,J,V,size,DNA,CDR3
-,TRBJ1-5,TRBV20-1,few,TGCAGTGCTAGAGAGGGGTGGGTCCCCACATTGGCCCAGCATTTT,CSAREGWVPTLAQHF
-,TRBJ2-1,TRBV6-5,few,TGTGCCAGCAGTTACTCACAGGAACAGTTCTTC,CASSYSQEQFF
-,TRBJ2-7,TRBV12-3/TRBV12-4,many,TGTGCCAGCAGTCACAACTACGAGCAGTACTTC,CASSHNYEQYF
TRBD1,TRBJ1-6,TRBV10-3,-,TGTGCCATCAGAGAACAGGGACAGGGCTCACCCCTCCACTTT,CAIREQGQGSPLHF
-,TRBJ2-7,TRBV5-1,many,TGCGCCAGCAGCGTCCGGGACCAGTCCTACGAGCAGTACTTC,CASSVRDQSYEQYF
TRBD2,TRBJ2-3,TRBV20-1,-,TGCAGTGCTAGGCCGGGACTAGCGGGAGGAAGCACGCAGTATTTT,CSARPGLAGGSTQYF
-,TRBJ1-1,TRBV28,-,TGTGCCAGCAGTTTATTAACCCCCGCGGTAGCTTTCTTT,CASSLLTPAVAFF
TRBD1,TRBJ1-4,TRBV12-3/TRBV12-4,-,TGTGCCAGCAGTTCATGGACAGGCCCTAATGAAAAACTGTTTTTT,CASSSWTGPNEKLFF
-,TRBJ2-1,TRBV15,few,TGTGCCACCAGCAGAGATGAAAGCCGAGTCGAATACAATGAGCAGTTCTTC,CATSRDESRVEYNEQFF
TRBD1,TRBJ2-1,TRBV5-1,-,TGCGCCAGCAGCGTACAGGGGACATCCCACAATGAGCAGTTCTTC,CASSVQGTSHNEQFF
TRBD1,TRBJ1-4,TRBV20-1,-,TGCAGTGCTGCGGGGGCGACAGGGGATCTAGAAAAACTGTTTTTT,CSAAGATGDLEKLFF
-,TRBJ1-2,TRBV7-9,-,TGTGCCAGCAGCTTGCAGAGATATGGCTACACCTTC,CASSLQRYGYTF
-,TRBJ2-7,TRBV7-2,many,TGTGCCAGCAGCACGGACCTCACAGCCCCCTACGAGCAGTACTTC,CASSTDLTAPYEQYF
-,TRBJ2-7,TRBV5-1,few,TGCGCCAGCAAGAAAAGGCTGACGTCCGCCGAGCAGTACTTC,CASKKRLTSAEQYF
-,TRBJ2-5,TRBV30,once,TGTGCCTGGGGTACAGGGTTGTCCGGAGAGACCCAGTACTTC,CAWGTGLSGETQYF
TRBD2,TRBJ2-1,TRBV15,-,TGTGCCACCAGCAGAGACCGGCGGGAGAGTTACAATGAGCAGTTCTTC,CATSRDRRESYNEQFF
TRBD2,TRBJ2-7,TRBV7-9,-,TGTGCCAGCAGCTGGACAACTAGCGTTATGTCCTACGAGCAGTACTTC,CASSWTTSVMSYEQYF
-,TRBJ2-6,TRBV5-1,few,TGCGCCAGCGGTCAGTCCTCTGGGGCCAACGTCCTGACTTTC,CASGQSSGANVLTF
-,TRBJ2-1,TRBV12-3/TRBV12-4,many,TGTGCCAGCAGGTTGCCTCGGAATGAGCAGTTCTTC,CASRLPRNEQFF
-,TRBJ2-7,TRBV5-5,many,TGTGCCAGCAGCCCCGACTGGGGAAGGAGCGAGCAGTACTTC,CASSPDWGRSEQYF
-,TRBJ1-3,TRBV10-2,-,TGCGCCAGCAGCGACGGTCCCGGCACTGGAAACACCATATATTTT,CASSDGPGTGNTIYF
TRBD1,TRBJ1-1,TRBV20-1,few,TGCAGTGCTGCTCAGGGGGCCGCTGAAGCTTTCTTT,CSAAQGAAEAFF
-,TRBJ2-1,TRBV7-9,few,TGTGCCAGCAGCTTCGGCTTCTCGGGCCAGCATTACAATGAGCAGTTCTTC,CASSFGFSGQHYNEQFF
TRBD2,TRBJ2-3,TRBV7-2,-,TGTGCCAGCAGCCCCCAGGCTAGCGGGAGTCTTACGCAGTATTTT,CASSPQASGSLTQYF
-,TRBJ2-5,TRBV7-2,-,TGTGCCAGCAGCTTACGTGGGGGGCTTATTCAAGAGACCCAGTACTTC,CASSLRGGLIQETQYF
-,TRBJ2-7,TRBV20-1,few,TGCAGTGCTAGAGATCAGGCTGGAGAGGGCTTCGTCGACGAGCAGTACTTC,CSARDQAGEGFVDEQYF
-,TRBJ2-3,TRBV7-8,-,TGTGCCACCAGCCCGATTGGAGGCTTATCCGATACGCAGTATTTT,CATSPIGGLSDTQYF
-,TRBJ1-5,TRBV2,-,TGTGCCAGCAGTGAAGGCGGGCGATCGGGGCCCCAGCATTTT,CASSEGGRSGPQHF
-,TRBJ2-2,TRBV11-2,-,TGTGCCAGCAGCTCCCTTCCGGGGTCCGGGGAGCTGTTTTTT,CASSSLPGSGELFF
-,TRBJ2-1,TRBV9,-,TGTGCCAGCGGAGCGGGTCTGTTCAATGAGCAGTTCTTC,CASGAGLFNEQFF
TRBD1,TRBJ2-5,TRBV12-3/TRBV12-4,few,TGTGCCACCGGGACAGCCCCGGGCGGGGAGACCCAGTACTTC,CATGTAPGGETQYF
TRBD1,TRBJ1-6,TRBV7-2,-,TGTGCCAGCAGCTTAGCCCCACAGGGGGTCAATTCACCCCTCCACTTT,CASSLAPQGVNSPLHF
TRBD2,TRBJ2-5,TRBV4-1,-,TGCGCCAGCAGCCAAGAACCTAGCGGGGTCCGGGAGACCCAGTACTTC,CASSQEPSGVRETQYF
TRBD1,TRBJ1-1,TRBV4-2,-,TGTGCCAGCAGCCTCGGACAGGGCAACTTCGGAATGAACACTGAAGCTTTCTTT,CASSLGQGNFGMNTEAFF
TRBD2,TRBJ2-1,TRBV7-3,-,TGTGCCAGCAGCCCCCACTGGCGGGAGGGTAGAAATGAGCAGTTCTTC,CASSPHWREGRNEQFF
TRBD2,TRBJ2-3,TRBV27,few,TGTGCCACCCAGCTAGCGGGGGGCACAGATACGCAGTATTTT,CATQLAGGTDTQYF
-,TRBJ2-7,TRBV20-1,few,TGCAGTGCTAGGGTACTAGCCGACCGGGAGCAGTACTTC,CSARVLADREQYF
TRBD2,TRBJ2-7,TRBV4-3,-,TGCGCCAGCAGCCAAGGGGGACTAGCGGGAGGGACCAGCTCCTACGAGCAGTACTTC,CASSQGGLAGGTSSYEQYF
TRBD1,TRBJ2-1,TRBV4-3,-,TGCGCCAGCAGCCAAGATCCGTCAGGGGGCAATGAGCAGTTCTTC,CASSQDPSGGNEQFF
-,TRBJ2-1,TRBV27,many,TGTGCCAGCAGCTCAGGGGGGGGCTACAATGAGCAGTTCTTC,CASSSGGGYNEQFF
TRBD1,TRBJ2-2,TRBV19,few,TGTGCCAGTAGAGGGACAGGGGGCACCGGGGAGCTGTTTTTT,CASRGTGGTGELFF
-,TRBJ2-3,TRBV4-3,few,TGCGCCAGCAGCAGGGTAGGCACCAGCACAGATACGCAGTATTTT,CASSRVGTSTDTQYF
TRBD2,TRBJ2-1,TRBV5-1,few,TGCGCCAGCAGCCCAGCGGGGGATATTGATGAGCAGTTCTTC,CASSPAGDIDEQFF
-,TRBJ2-7,TRBV2,few,TGTGCCAGCAGTGAAGTCGGGCGGGGCGCCTACGAGCAGTACTTC,CASSEVGRGAYEQYF
-,TRBJ2-3,TRBV20-1,-,TGCAGTGCTAGACAGGGTCGGTGGGATACGCAGTATTTT,CSARQGRWDTQYF
-,TRBJ1-1,TRBV4-3,many,TGCGCCAGCAGCCTAAACATGGACACTGAAGCTTTCTTT,CASSLNMDTEAFF
-,TRBJ2-1,TRBV27,-,TGTGCCAGCAGTTTATATCCACTAACAGAAAATGAGCAGTTCTTC,CASSLYPLTENEQFF
TRBD2,TRBJ2-1,TRBV7-9,few,TGTGCCAGCAGCTCCCGGGGGGGCTATGAGCAGTTCTTC,CASSSRGGYEQFF
-,TRBJ2-5,TRBV20-1,few,TGCAGTGCTAGAGATGTAGACGAAGAGACCCAGTACTTC,CSARDVDEETQYF
TRBD1,TRBJ2-5,TRBV7-2,-,TGTGCCAGCAGCTTATGGTACAGGGGGCGGTTGGAGACCCAGTACTTC,CASSLWYRGRLETQYF
TRBD1,TRBJ1-5,TRBV10-3,few,TGTGCCATCAGTGAGGGGACAGGGTACAATCAGCCCCAGCATTTT,CAISEGTGYNQPQHF
-,TRBJ2-1,TRBV29-1,many,TGCAGCGTTGATACCGGGGCGGCGCCTCATGAGCAGTTCTTC,CSVDTGAAPHEQFF
-,TRBJ2-1,TRBV20-1,-,TGCAGTGCGAGTCGGGACGCAAGCTCCTACAATGAGCAGTTCTTC,CSASRDASSYNEQFF
-,TRBJ1-1,TRBV7-2,-,TGTGCCAGCAGCTCGTTAGTGGTTGTGACTGAAGCTTTCTTT,CASSSLVVVTEAFF
TRBD1,TRBJ2-3,TRBV29-1,-,TGCAGCGTTGAATTTACCCGGACAGGGCGAAGTCCAGATACGCAGTATTTT,CSVEFTRTGRSPDTQYF
-,TRBJ1-5,TRBV20-1,-,TGCAGTGCTAGAGAGAACCTACGCCACGATCAGCCCCAGCATTTT,CSARENLRHDQPQHF
TRBD1,TRBJ2-2,TRBV12-3/TRBV12-4,many,TGTGCCAGCAGTCGACAGGGCACCGGGGAGCTGTTTTTT,CASSRQGTGELFF
-,TRBJ1-1,TRBV15,few,TGTGCCACCAGCAGAGGATCTAGCGGGAACACTGAAGCTTTCTTT,CATSRGSSGNTEAFF
TRBD2,TRBJ2-7,TRBV5-1,few,TGCGCCAGCAGCTTACGCGCAGGGGCGGGGGGAGAGCAGTACTTC,CASSLRAGAGGEQYF